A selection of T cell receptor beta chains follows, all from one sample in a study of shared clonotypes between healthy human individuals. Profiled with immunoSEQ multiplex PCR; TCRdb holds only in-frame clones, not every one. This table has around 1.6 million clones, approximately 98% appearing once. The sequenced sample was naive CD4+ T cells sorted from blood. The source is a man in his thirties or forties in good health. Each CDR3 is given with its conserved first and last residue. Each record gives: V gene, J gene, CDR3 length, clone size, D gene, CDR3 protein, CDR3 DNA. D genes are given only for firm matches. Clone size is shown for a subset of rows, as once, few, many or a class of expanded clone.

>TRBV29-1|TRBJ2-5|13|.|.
CSVDKGSWRTQYF
TGCAGCGTTGACAAGGGATCCTGGAGGACCCAGTACTTC
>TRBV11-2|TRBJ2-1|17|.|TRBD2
CASSLRRLGTIYNEQFF
TGTGCCAGCAGCTTAAGGCGGCTCGGGACTATATACAATGAGCAGTTCTTC
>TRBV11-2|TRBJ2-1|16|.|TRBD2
CASSRLGGRESNEQFF
TGTGCCAGCAGCCGGCTAGGCGGGAGGGAATCCAATGAGCAGTTCTTC
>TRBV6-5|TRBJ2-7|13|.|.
CASSVTGPYEQYF
TGTGCCAGCAGCGTAACAGGGCCCTACGAGCAGTACTTC
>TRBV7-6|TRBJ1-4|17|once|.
CASSLEQNYRANEKLFF
TGTGCCAGCAGCTTAGAACAGAATTACAGGGCAAATGAAAAACTGTTTTTT
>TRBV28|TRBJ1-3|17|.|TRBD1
CASSFRRGQGAGNTIYF
TGTGCCAGCAGTTTCCGCCGAGGACAGGGAGCTGGAAACACCATATATTTT
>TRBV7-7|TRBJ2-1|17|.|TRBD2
CASSLAYPAGPYNEQFF
TGTGCTAGCAGCTTAGCGTACCCAGCGGGACCTTACAATGAGCAGTTCTTC
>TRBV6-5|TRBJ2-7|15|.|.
CASSRTGGPAYEQYF
TGTGCCAGCAGTCGTACCGGGGGGCCGGCCTACGAGCAGTACTTC
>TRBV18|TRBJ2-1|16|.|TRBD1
CASSPDPGTAYNEQFF
TGTGCCAGCTCGCCGGATCCCGGGACAGCCTACAATGAGCAGTTCTTC
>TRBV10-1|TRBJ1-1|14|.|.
CASSDTPGNTEAFF
TGCGCCAGCAGTGATACCCCTGGGAACACTGAAGCTTTCTTT
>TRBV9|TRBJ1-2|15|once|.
CASSALQGAKGGYTF
TGTGCCAGCAGCGCCTTACAGGGAGCGAAAGGTGGCTACACCTTC
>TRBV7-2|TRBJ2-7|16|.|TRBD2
CASSPVGTSGSQVQYF
TGTGCCAGCAGCCCAGTGGGGACTAGCGGGAGTCAGGTGCAGTACTTC
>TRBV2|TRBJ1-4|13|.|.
CASSEARTGELFF
TGTGCCAGCAGTGAAGCGCGGACGGGAGAACTGTTTTTT
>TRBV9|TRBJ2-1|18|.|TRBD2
CASSVAPDGTSGSDEQFF
TGTGCCAGCAGCGTAGCCCCCGACGGGACTAGCGGGAGCGATGAGCAGTTCTTC
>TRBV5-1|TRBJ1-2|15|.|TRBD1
CASSRGTEYNYGYTF
TGCGCCAGCAGCAGAGGGACAGAATATAACTATGGCTACACCTTC
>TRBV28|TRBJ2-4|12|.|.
CACRGPKNIQYF
TGTGCCTGCCGGGGGCCCAAAAACATTCAGTACTTC
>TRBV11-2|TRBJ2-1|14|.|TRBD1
CASSFRTGYNEQFF
TGTGCCAGCAGCTTTCGGACAGGTTACAATGAGCAGTTCTTC
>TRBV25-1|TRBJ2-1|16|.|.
CASSELRDSSYNEQFF
TGTGCCAGCAGTGAATTAAGAGATAGCTCCTACAATGAGCAGTTCTTC
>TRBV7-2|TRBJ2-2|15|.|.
CASSPSRFFTGELFF
TGTGCCAGCAGCCCCTCCCGGTTCTTCACCGGGGAGCTGTTTTTT
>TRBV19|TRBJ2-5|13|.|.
CARVDTRWGTQYF
TGTGCCAGGGTGGACACTCGATGGGGGACCCAGTACTTC
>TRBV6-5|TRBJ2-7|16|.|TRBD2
CASSSLGGLLSYEQYF
TGTGCCAGCAGTTCCCTGGGGGGACTATTGAGCTACGAGCAGTACTTC
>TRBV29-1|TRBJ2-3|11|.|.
CSVERGHTQYF
TGCAGCGTTGAAAGGGGACATACGCAGTATTTT
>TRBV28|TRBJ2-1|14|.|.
CASTPQGSYNEQFF
TGTGCCAGCACTCCGCAGGGGTCCTACAATGAGCAGTTCTTC
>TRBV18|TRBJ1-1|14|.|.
CASSPPSRDTEAFF
TGTGCCAGCTCACCACCATCCAGGGACACTGAAGCTTTCTTT
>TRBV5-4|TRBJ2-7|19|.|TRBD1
CASSLAGTGLGLKGYEQYF
TGTGCCAGCAGCTTGGCCGGGACAGGTTTGGGACTTAAGGGCTACGAGCAGTACTTC
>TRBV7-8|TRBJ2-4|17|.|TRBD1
CASSRETGLGAKNIQYF
TGTGCCAGCAGCCGCGAGACAGGGCTGGGGGCCAAAAACATTCAGTACTTC
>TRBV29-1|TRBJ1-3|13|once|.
CSVTISSGNTIYF
TGCAGCGTGACAATAAGCTCTGGAAACACCATATATTTT
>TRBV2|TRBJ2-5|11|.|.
CASTESETQYF
TGTGCCAGCACCGAGTCGGAGACCCAGTACTTC
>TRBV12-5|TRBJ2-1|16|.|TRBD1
CASGLGLRDRGNEQFF
TGTGCTAGTGGTTTGGGCCTCCGGGACAGGGGCAATGAGCAGTTCTTC
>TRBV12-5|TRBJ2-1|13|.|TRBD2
CASGSGSLNEQFF
TGTGCTAGTGGGAGCGGGAGCCTCAATGAGCAGTTCTTC
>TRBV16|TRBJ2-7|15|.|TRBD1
CASSQSSRGLNEQYF
TGTGCCAGCAGCCAATCGTCCAGGGGGCTCAACGAGCAGTACTTC
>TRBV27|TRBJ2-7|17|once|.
CASSETNLLGAAHEQYF
TGTGCCAGCAGCGAAACCAACCTCCTGGGGGCCGCCCACGAGCAGTACTTC
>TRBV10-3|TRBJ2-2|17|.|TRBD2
CAISEMTSGRATGELFF
TGTGCCATCAGTGAGATGACTAGCGGGAGAGCCACCGGGGAGCTGTTTTTT
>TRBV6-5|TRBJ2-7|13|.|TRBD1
CASGGDRGSEQYF
TGTGCCAGCGGAGGGGACAGGGGCTCCGAGCAGTACTTC
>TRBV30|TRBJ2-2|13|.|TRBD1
CAQGQSPTGELFF
TGTGCCCAGGGACAGTCACCCACCGGGGAGCTGTTTTTT
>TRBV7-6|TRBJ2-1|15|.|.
CASSSDPISYNEQFF
TGTGCCAGCAGCTCGGACCCAATCTCCTACAATGAGCAGTTCTTC
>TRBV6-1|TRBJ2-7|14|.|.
CASSDNGQSYEQYF
TGTGCCAGCAGTGATAACGGACAGTCCTACGAGCAGTACTTC
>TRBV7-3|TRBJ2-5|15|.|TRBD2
CASSLGLAGTGTQYF
TGTGCCAGCAGCCTAGGGCTAGCGGGAACGGGGACCCAGTACTTC
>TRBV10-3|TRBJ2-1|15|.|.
CAIKGQGSIYNEQFF
TGTGCCATCAAAGGGCAGGGGTCAATCTACAATGAGCAGTTCTTC
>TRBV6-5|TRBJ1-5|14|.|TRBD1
CASSIQGPNQPQHF
TGTGCCAGCAGTATACAGGGGCCGAATCAGCCCCAGCATTTT
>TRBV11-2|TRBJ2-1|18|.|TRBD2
CASSSPLASGTFYNEQFF
TGTGCCAGCAGCTCCCCCCTTGCTAGCGGGACCTTTTACAATGAGCAGTTCTTC
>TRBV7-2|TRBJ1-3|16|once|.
CASSLARWGSGNTIYF
TGTGCCAGCAGCTTAGCGCGATGGGGATCTGGAAACACCATATATTTT
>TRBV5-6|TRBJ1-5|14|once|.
CASSFGTVNQPQHF
TGTGCCAGCAGCTTTGGGACGGTCAATCAGCCCCAGCATTTT